This entry features one T cell receptor beta chain sequence. The antigen remains undetermined. Trimming took off 1 base at V and 4 bases at J, with 11 bases between the two ends. Germline V lookup: CDR1 SGHVS, CDR2 FNYEAQ. The CDR3 has 15 residues. Repertoires were generated with immunoSEQ multiplex PCR, while TCRdb's copy carries only in-frame clones and drops some. In the table there are about 110,000 clones, around 92% of which are singletons. These data belong to a study of CD4+ T cells in melanoma. Points from the study as a whole: In melanoma, neoantigen-specific CD4+ T cells reportedly differed in differentiation state. CD8+ T cell, macrophage and B cell function reportedly correlated with neoantigen-specific CD4+ T cells.

What was sequenced was peripheral blood. The TCR was taken from a human donor with melanoma. The chain links TRBV7-6 to TRBJ2-1; D call uncertain. CDR3 protein: CASSLVRALYNEQFF. CDR3 DNA: TGTGCCAGCAGCTTAGTGCGCGCCCTTTACAATGAGCAGTTCTTC.